This TCR beta chain originates from a study of early T cells in non-severe SARS-CoV-2 infection. Germline V CDR1 and CDR2: SQVTM, ANQGSEA. The CDR3 is 11 amino acids. V shed 4 bases and J shed 6 bases, with 6 bases lying between them. A remark on this clonotype: The antigen remains undetermined.

Findings and caveats of the study: In VDJdb matching, anti-spike CD8 responses were favored while private and CD4 specificities went missing.

TCRdb re-called the 5' RACE reads through MiXCR, storing one row per CDR3 protein. The top ten clones hold 13% of a sample with fewer than 55,000 distinct CDR3 sequences, approximately 10% of them seen once. The clonotype originates from an adult who was a healthcare worker with PCR-confirmed SARS-CoV-2 infection or an uninfected control (not recorded which). This chain joins TRBV29-1 and TRBJ2-2, with a possible D match to TRBD2 (5 bases). Sequenced: whole blood. The CDR3 nucleotides read TGCAGCGTTGCTAGCTCCGGGGAGCTGTTTTTT. It codes for CSVASSGELFF.